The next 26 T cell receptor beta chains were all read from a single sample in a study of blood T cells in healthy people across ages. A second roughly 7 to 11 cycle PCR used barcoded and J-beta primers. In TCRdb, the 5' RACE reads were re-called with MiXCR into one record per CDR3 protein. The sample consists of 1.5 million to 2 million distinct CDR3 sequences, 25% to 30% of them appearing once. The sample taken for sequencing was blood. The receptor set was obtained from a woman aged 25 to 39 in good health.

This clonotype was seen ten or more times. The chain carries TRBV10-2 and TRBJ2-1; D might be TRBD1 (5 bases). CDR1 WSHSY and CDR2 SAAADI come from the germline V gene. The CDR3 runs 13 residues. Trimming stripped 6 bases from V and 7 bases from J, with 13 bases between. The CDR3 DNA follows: TGCGCCAGCAGCGACAGCTTGGTGAATGAGCAGTTCTTC. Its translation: CASSDSLVNEQFF.

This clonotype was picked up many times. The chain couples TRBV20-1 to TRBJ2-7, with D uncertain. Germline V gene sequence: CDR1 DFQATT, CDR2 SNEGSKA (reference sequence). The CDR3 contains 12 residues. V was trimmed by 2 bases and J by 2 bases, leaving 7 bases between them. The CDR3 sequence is CSARFRAYEQYF. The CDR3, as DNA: TGCAGTGCTAGATTTCGGGCCTACGAGCAGTACTTC.

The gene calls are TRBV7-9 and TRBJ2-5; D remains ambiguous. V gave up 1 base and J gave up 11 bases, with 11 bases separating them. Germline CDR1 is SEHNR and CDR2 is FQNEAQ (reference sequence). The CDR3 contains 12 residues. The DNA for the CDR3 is TGTGCCAGCAGCTTAGAATTGCTGGAGCAGTACTTC. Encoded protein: CASSLELLEQYF. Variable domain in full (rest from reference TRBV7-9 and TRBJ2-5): DTGVSQNPRHKITKRGQNVTFRCDPISEHNRLYWYRQTLGQGPEFLTYFQNEAQLEKSRLLSDRFSAERPKGSFSTLEIQRTEQGDSAMYLCASSLELLEQYFGPGTRLLVL.

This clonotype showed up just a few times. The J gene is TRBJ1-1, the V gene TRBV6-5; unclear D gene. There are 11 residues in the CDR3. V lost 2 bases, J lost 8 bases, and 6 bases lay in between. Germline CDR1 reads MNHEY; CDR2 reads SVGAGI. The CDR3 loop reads CASSYRWEAFF. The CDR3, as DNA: TGTGCCAGCAGTTACCGATGGGAAGCTTTCTTT.

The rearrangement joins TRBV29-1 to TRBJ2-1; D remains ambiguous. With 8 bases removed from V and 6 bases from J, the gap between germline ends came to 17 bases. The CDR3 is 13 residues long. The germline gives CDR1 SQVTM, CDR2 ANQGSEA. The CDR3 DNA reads TGCAGCCTCTCCACCATGTGGGGCAATGAGCAGTTCTTC. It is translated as CSLSTMWGNEQFF.

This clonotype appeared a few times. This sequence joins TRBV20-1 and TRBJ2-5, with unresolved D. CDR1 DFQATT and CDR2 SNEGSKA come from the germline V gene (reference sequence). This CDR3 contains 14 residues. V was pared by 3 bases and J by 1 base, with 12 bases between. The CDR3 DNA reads TGCAGTGCTAGTAGGTTGGCGGCCCAAGAGACCCAGTACTTC. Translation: CSASRLAAQETQYF.

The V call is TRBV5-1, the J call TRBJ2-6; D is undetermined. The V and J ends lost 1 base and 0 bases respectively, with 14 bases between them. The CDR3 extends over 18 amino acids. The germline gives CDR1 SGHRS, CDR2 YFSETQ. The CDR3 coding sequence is TGCGCCAGCAGCTTGACGACATCTAGGTACTCTGGGGCCAACGTCCTGACTTTC. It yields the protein CASSLTTSRYSGANVLTF.

CDR3 region: CSAREAGQIYEQYF. DNA for the CDR3: TGCAGTGCTAGAGAAGCCGGACAGATCTACGAGCAGTACTTC. J is TRBJ2-7 and V is TRBV20-1; perhaps TRBD1 as D (6 bases). Germline CDR1 and CDR2: DFQATT and SNEGSKA (reference sequence). The length of the CDR3 is 14 residues. Trimming removed 0 bases from V and 3 bases from J, with 12 bases in between.

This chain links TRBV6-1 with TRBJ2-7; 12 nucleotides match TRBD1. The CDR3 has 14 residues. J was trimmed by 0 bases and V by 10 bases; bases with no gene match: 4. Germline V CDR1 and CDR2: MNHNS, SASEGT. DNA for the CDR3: TGTGCCATCAGGGGACAGGGGGCCTCCTACGAGCAGTACTTC. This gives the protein CAIRGQGASYEQYF.

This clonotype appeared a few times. In nucleotides, the CDR3 is TGCAGTGCTCAAGAGGGGACAGGGGACCATTACACCTTC. It is translated as CSAQEGTGDHYTF. This chain links TRBV20-1 with TRBJ1-2; 10 positions match TRBD1. The CDR3 totals 13 residues. J lost 11 bases, V lost 5 bases, and 11 bases had no gene match. Germline V gene data show CDR1 as DFQATT and CDR2 as SNEGSKA (reference sequence).

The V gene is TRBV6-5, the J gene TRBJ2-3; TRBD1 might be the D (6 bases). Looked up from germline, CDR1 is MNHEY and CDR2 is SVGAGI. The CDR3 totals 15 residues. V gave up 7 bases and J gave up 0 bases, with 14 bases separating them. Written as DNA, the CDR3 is TGTGCCAGCACTGCAGGGGTGGGGAGCACAGATACGCAGTATTTT. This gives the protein CASTAGVGSTDTQYF.

The CDR3 DNA reads TGTGCCAGTAGCGATCATAGGAACACTGAAGCTTTCTTT. It encodes CASSDHRNTEAFF. This chain connects TRBV19 to TRBJ1-1; no definite D call. The germline gives CDR1 LNHDA, CDR2 SQIVND (reference sequence). The CDR3 contains 13 residues. Trimming removed 6 bases at V and 1 base at J, with 9 bases between.

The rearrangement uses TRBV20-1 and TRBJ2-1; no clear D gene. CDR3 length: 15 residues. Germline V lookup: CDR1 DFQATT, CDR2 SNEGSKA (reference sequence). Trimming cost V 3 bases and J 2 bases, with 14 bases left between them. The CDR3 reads CSASGLSAAYNEQFF. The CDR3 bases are TGCAGTGCTAGCGGCCTCTCGGCCGCCTACAATGAGCAGTTCTTC.

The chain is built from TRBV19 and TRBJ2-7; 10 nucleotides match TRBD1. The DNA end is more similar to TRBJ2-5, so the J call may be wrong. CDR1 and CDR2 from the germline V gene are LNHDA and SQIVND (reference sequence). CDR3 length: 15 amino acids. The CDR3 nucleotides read TGTGCCAGTAGGGGACGGGACAGGGGAGGAGAGACCCAGTACTTC. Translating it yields CASRGRDRGGETQYF.

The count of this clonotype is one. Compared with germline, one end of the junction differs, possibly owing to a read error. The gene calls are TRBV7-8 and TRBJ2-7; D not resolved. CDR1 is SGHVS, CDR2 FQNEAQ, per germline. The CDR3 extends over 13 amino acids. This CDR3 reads CVSVRTASYEQYF. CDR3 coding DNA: TGTGTCAGCGTCCGGACGGCCTCCTACGAGCAGTACTTC. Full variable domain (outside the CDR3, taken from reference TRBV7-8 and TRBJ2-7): GAGVSQSPRYKVAKRGQDVALRCDPISGHVSLFWYQQALGQGPEFLTYFQNEAQLDKSGLPSDRFFAERPEGSVSTLKIQRTQQEDSAVYLCVSVRTASYEQYFGPGTRLTVT.

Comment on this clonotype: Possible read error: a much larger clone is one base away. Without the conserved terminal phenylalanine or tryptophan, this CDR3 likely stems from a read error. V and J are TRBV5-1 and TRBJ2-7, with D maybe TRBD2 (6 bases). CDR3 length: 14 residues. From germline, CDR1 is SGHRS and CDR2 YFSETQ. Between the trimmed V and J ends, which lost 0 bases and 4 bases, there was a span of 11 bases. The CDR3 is CASSLEGAGYEQYC. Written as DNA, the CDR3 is TGCGCCAGCAGCTTGGAAGGGGCGGGATACGAGCAGTACTGC.

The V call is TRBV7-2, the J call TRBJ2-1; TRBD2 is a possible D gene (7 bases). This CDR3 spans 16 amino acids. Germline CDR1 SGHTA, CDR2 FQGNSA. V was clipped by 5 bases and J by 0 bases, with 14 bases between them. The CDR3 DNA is TGTGCCAGCAGCGGGGGCGGGGGAATCTCCTACAATGAGCAGTTCTTC. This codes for CASSGGGGISYNEQFF.

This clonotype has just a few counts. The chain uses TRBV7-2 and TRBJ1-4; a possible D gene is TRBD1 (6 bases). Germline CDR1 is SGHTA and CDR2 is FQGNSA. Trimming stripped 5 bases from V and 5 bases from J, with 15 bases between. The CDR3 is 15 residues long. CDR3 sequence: CASSPRGLLNEKLFF. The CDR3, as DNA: TGTGCCAGCAGCCCCAGGGGACTGCTGAATGAAAAACTGTTTTTT.

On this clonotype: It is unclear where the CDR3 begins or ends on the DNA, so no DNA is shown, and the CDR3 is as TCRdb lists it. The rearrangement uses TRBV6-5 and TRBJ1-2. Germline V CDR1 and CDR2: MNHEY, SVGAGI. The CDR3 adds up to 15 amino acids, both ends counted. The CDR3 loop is CASRALTAQYFGYTF.

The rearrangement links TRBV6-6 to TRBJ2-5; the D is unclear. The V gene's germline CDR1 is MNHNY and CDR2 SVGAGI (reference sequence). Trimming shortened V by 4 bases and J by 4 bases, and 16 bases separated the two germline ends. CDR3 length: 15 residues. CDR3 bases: TGTGCCAGCAGTTCCTCCCGCGCAGGTGGAGAGACCCAGTACTTC. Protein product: CASSSSRAGGETQYF.

The CDR3 region has the DNA TGCGCCAGCAGCCAACAGTGGGGTGTGGGCTACACCTTC. Its protein is CASSQQWGVGYTF. The rearrangement uses TRBV5-1 and TRBJ1-2; D remains ambiguous. The CDR3 length is 13 residues. Germline loops: CDR1 SGHRS, CDR2 YFSETQ. Deletions cut 4 bases from V and 8 bases from J, with 15 bases between.

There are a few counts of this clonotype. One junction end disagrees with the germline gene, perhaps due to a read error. CDR3 nucleotide sequence: TGCGCCAGCAGCTCAGGGGGTCCCGGGGATCTGTTTTTT. Translated: CASSSGGPGDLFF. The V call is TRBV5-1, the J call TRBJ2-2, with TRBD1 matching over 7 bases. The V gene's germline CDR1 is SGHRS and CDR2 YFSETQ. The CDR3 is 13 amino acids.

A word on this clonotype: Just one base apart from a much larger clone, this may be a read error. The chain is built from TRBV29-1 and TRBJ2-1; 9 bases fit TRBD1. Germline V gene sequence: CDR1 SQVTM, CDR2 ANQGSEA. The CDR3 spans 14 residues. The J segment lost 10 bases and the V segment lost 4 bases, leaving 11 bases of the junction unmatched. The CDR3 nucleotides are TGCAGCGTTGCCGGGACAGGGAACCCTAGGGAGCAGTTCTTC. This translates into CSVAGTGNPREQFF.

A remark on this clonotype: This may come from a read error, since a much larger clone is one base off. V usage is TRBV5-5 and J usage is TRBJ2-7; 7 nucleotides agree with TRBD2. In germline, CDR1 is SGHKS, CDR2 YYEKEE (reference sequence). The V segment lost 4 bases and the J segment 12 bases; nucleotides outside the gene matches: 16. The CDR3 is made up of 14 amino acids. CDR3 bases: TGTGCCAGCAGCCTGAGACTAGCCGATGGGACCCGGTACTTC. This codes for CASSLRLADGTRYF. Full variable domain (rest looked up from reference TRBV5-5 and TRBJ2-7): DAGVTQSPTHLIKTRGQQVTLRCSPISGHKSVSWYQQVLGQGPQFIFQYYEKEERGRGNFPDRFSARQFPNYSSELNVNALLLGDSALYLCASSLRLADGTRYFGPGTRLTVT.

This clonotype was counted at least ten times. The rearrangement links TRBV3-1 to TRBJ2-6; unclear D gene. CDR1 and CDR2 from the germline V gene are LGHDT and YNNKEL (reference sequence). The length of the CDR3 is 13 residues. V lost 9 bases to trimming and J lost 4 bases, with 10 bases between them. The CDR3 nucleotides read TGTGCCAGGCCTAGAGGAGGGGCCAACGTCCTGACTTTC. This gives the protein CARPRGGANVLTF. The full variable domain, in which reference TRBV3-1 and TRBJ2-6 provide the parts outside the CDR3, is DTAVSQTPKYLVTQMGNDKSIKCEQNLGHDTMYWYKQDSKKFLKIMFSYNNKELIINETVPNRFSPKSPDKAHLNLHINSLELGDSAVYFCARPRGGANVLTFGAGSRLTVL.

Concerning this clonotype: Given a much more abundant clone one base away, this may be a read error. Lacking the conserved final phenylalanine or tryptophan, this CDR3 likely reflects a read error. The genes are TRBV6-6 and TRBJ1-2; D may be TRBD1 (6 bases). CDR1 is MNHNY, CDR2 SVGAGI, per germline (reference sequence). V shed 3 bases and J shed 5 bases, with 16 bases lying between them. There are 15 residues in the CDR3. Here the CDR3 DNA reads TGTGCCAGCAGTTATCGGCAGGGGTTAGAATATGGCTACACCGTC. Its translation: CASSYRQGLEYGYTV.